The subject of this entry is one TCR beta chain. As originally analysed: Estimated nucleated cell counts came from reference gene primer amplification. Assay used: immunoSEQ multiplex PCR; TCRdb lists only in-frame clones, some missing. V and J calls and clone size are given by that table; D and trimming were obtained from the DNA. The table lists tens of thousands of clones, roughly nine tenths of them singletons. The CDR3 loop spans 14 amino acids. From germline, CDR1 is LGHDT and CDR2 YNNKEL (reference sequence). V was pared by 4 bases and J by 3 bases, with 5 bases of the junction left unmatched. The data were taken from a study of blood T cell repertoires in COVID-19. Turning to the study itself: Both acute and convalescent COVID-19 samples were obtained from the United States, Italy and Spain.

The gene calls are TRBV3-1 (or the pseudogene TRBV3-2) and TRBJ2-7, with 8 bases identical to TRBD1. Sequencing was carried out using peripheral blood. The receptor comes from a man aged 60 to 75 with acute or convalescent COVID-19. CDR3 coding DNA: TGTGCCAGCAGCCGAATGGGACAGGACTACGAGCAGTACTTC. The encoded protein is CASSRMGQDYEQYF.